The source of this T cell receptor (beta chain) is a study of cytomegalovirus exposure and HLA in healthy donors (dated 2017 in TCRdb). Regarding the complete study: An earlier analysis of roughly 500 of the donors reported more than 250 Gb of sequence data and about 100 million unique TCR beta sequences from approximately 180 million T cells. About 330 gigabases of sequencing data and around 90 million unique TCR sequences made up an early release that covered several hundred HLA-typed donors. Of the roughly 390 genotyped donors, 65% to 90% were placed in the genetic ancestry cluster associated with self-reported Caucasian donors. The aim of the study was to test whether cataloging public T cell receptors could identify signatures of past pathogen exposure. The study profiled the T cell repertoires of hundreds of subjects by immunosequencing and related them to cytomegalovirus serostatus. In addition to the first cohort of 666 subjects, a separate validation cohort of 130 or so different subjects was used. To predict cytomegalovirus infection status, the study combined high-throughput TCR immunosequencing, statistical association of individual TCRs with disease status, and machine learning. A later analysis re-analyzed previously published TCR beta repertoires from 650 to 800 donors and added high-resolution HLA genotyping to study TCR occurrence patterns. In the later analysis, no new phenotypic data were used to find candidate immune exposures; instead, reliance was placed on TCR beta sequences and their occurrence across donors. In an earlier analysis of about 590 of the donors, high-throughput TCR beta sequencing was used to judge whether each TCR beta V gene segment behaved as functional or pseudogenic. Donor age, sex, ethnicity and CMV serostatus were collected together with the repertoire data. A later genetic analysis took genome-wide SNP genotypes for about 55% of the 666 donors and used that subset as a discovery cohort. Every discovery cohort repertoire had been produced on one sequencing platform. Both class I and class II loci were covered by HLA typing, at four-digit resolution. The number of typed donors differed by locus: 629-630 for A, B, C, DRB1 and DQB1; about 520 for DQA1; 606 for DPA1; and 400 to 480 for DPB1. A handful of DR-DQ haplotypes were handled as single units for association and clustering because linkage in the cohort was strong. Among roughly 400 genotyped donors of the cohort, an average of roughly 230,000 unique TCR beta nucleotide sequences was sequenced per donor, of which roughly 17% were non-productive. What the work shows at the level of the full study, not this receptor alone: This cohort had only TCR beta chains sequenced, and the lack of alpha or paired-chain data limited which features could be detected. Presence/absence analyses assumed roughly uniform sequencing depth across donors, an assumption that may not hold. The study gave a list of roughly 150 TCR beta chains associated with cytomegalovirus. According to the authors, the approach could potentially be generalized to other disease states and immunological phenotypes. A cluster of highly shared sequence variants was judged likely to be a technical artifact of the sequencing pipeline. Several of the top co-occurrence clusters appeared to be linked to parvovirus B19, influenza, CMV and Epstein-Barr virus, according to a later analysis. V-gene and J-gene trimming of TCR beta chains was associated with a missense DCLRE1C variant in a later genetic analysis, and the association was replicated in an independent cohort. While some public TCRs were present in many individuals, most TCR sequences turned up only very rarely across donors. A later analysis found that HLA-associated TCR beta chains were more clonally expanded and had lower generation probabilities than equally common non-associated chains. When HLA alleles, especially DR and DQ, strongly co-occurred, TCR associations were difficult to assign to individual alleles. In vitro tests confirmed that three of the cytomegalovirus-associated TCR beta chains recognize cytomegalovirus antigens. Linkage disequilibrium might explain the correlated functional status among segregating V segments, but an unknown experimental factor could not be ruled out. According to a later analysis, most CMV-associated TCR beta chains appeared to be HLA-restricted, and the HLA associations seemed to be driven largely by CMV exposure. Compared with the roughly 670-donor mean, donors in an Asian-associated ancestry cluster had fewer N-insertions in productive TCRs, according to a later genetic analysis. For the cohort, immune exposure information was limited to CMV serostatus. An earlier analysis of 587 of the donors showed that most TCR beta V segments appeared in productive rearrangements either about 87% or about 30% of the time, which broadly matched IMGT annotations. Because HLA typing was unavailable for some donors at each locus, only the typed subset was used in association tests. Because counts were too low, under 20 rarely observed V segments, including chromosome 9 orphons, were left out of the earlier analysis of 500 to 750 of the donors. A later analysis found that TCR association rates varied across HLA loci, with DRB1 alleles showing the most associated TCRs and HLA-C alleles the fewest. Specific HLA alleles were associated with 16,951 TCR beta sequences at a false discovery rate of 0.05 in a later analysis. A further reported finding was that TCR beta sequences accurately predicted the HLA-A and HLA-B alleles for most subjects in the first cohort. Cytomegalovirus status was reported to be diagnosed by the classifier with high specificity and sensitivity in both the original and validation cohorts.

Library preparation used the immunoSEQ multiplex PCR assay. For the multiplex PCR, a mixture combining 60 forward primers for TCR Vbeta segments and 13 reverse primers for TCR Jbeta segments was used. The CDR3 region of rearranged TCR beta genes was amplified from genomic DNA by a multiplex PCR assay. The amplified TCR beta libraries were sequenced on the Illumina HiSeq System as 87-base-pair reads. The authors processed their data as follows. In a later analysis, tens of millions of unique TCR beta chains were counted across the 500 to 850 repertoires, and approximately 11 million of these chains were shared by at least two donors. Raw reads were error-corrected and collapsed into unique sequences by a nearest-neighbor algorithm in which closely related sequences were merged to remove PCR and sequencing errors. CDR3 sequences were aligned to IMGT reference sequences to assign V, D and J gene segments. For a sequence to be retained, a match of at least six nucleotides to both a V gene segment and a J gene segment was required. Rearrangements were classified as productive when the CDR3 lacked stop codons and remained in frame with V and J, and all other rearrangements were classified as non-productive. CDR3 was defined according to IMGT convention as the region running from the second conserved V-encoded cysteine to the conserved J-encoded phenylalanine. The earlier analysis of about 640 of the donors excluded any sequence lacking an unambiguous match to a single V gene segment. In an earlier analysis of several hundred of the donors, V segments were called functional above 56.7% productive rearrangements and were called segregating when the between-donor standard deviation exceeded 5%. A statistical classification framework was built for diagnosing cytomegalovirus status from the catalog of TCR beta chain sequences. V and J gene assignment, in a later analysis, came from comparing TCR nucleotide sequences with IMGT/GENE-DB human TR gene sequences. A later analysis assigned CDR3 sequences and most-parsimonious VDJ recombination scenarios with the TCRdist pipeline. In a later analysis, each TCR beta chain was defined by its CDR3 amino acid sequence together with its V-gene family, and reads lacking a unique V-gene family were excluded. A later analysis removed roughly 590 highly shared, low-generation-probability nucleotide sequences to deal with suspected cross-contamination and a sequencing artifact. For each public chain, a later analysis derived a clonal expansion index from normalized ranks of inferred template counts within each repertoire. Generation probabilities in a later analysis came from a VDJ recombination model fitted to out-of-frame rearrangements, and those results were checked against IGoR. A later analysis scored TCR-TCR, TCR-HLA and TCR-CMV co-occurrence with hypergeometric tests, applying a repertoire-size bias correction to TCR pairs. In a later analysis, false discovery rates were estimated by permuting HLA or CMV assignments 20 times. In a later analysis, co-occurring TCRs were grouped using DBSCAN, with TCRdist sequence similarity added in when clustering inside HLA-allele-positive subsets. Co-occurrence clustering excluded repertoires with fewer than 30,000 or more than 120,000 public chains, plus five with anomalous nucleotide sharing. This is the immuneACCESS table as TCRdb keeps it, with only in-frame sequences that have V and J called. A part of the clones is gone; compared with another copy, unresolved V genes explain less than half, and the rest is unexplained. From that table come the V and J calls and clone size; the DNA was used to work out D and trimming. The sample profile shows 150,000 to 180,000 clones; approximately 80% of them were found once. The top ten hold around 13% of the sample.

In total, over 600 healthy bone marrow donors made up the cohort. Cohort members were all nominally healthy when sampled, although unrecorded immune exposures were likely present. The donor was CMV seropositive and was included in the group of almost 300 seropositive cohort members. A peripheral blood sample was provided by each donor, and peripheral blood mononuclear cells were used for TCR beta sequencing. The Qiagen DNeasy Blood Extraction Kit was used to extract genomic DNA from the blood cell samples. A remark on this clone: The antigen this receptor binds is unknown. Within one base of it there is no much larger clone, and no base qualities were kept.

The source of this sequence is a man aged 25-40 years in good health and CMV-seropositive. Source material: PBMCs.

This receptor has the CDR3 CASSQIAGSYEQYF. The DNA sequence follows: TGTGCCAGCAGCCAGATAGCGGGATCCTACGAGCAGTACTTC. The sequence joins TRBV4-2 to TRBJ2-7; 8 bases in the middle match TRBD2. Trimming leaves V shorter by 3 bases and J shorter by 1 base, with the junction holding 2 bases beyond the gene matches. CDR1 LGHNA and CDR2 YNFKEQ are derived from the germline V gene. Including cysteine and phenylalanine, the CDR3 has 14 amino acids. Here the CDR3 DNA is all that survives: 42 bases in frame from base 1.